This entry describes one TCR beta chain. Its antigen target is currently unknown. Within one base of it there is no much larger clone, and no base qualities were kept. Genomic DNA from CD8+ cells was used for TCRbeta sequencing according to the manufacturer's instructions. The immunoSEQ assay was used for TCRbeta sequencing, which was carried out at a genomics technology centre in Finland. The published analysis was carried out like this. The clonotype tables produced by the immunoSEQ preprocessing pipeline were converted into VDJtools format, and any non-productive clonotypes were filtered out. Samples with fewer than 10,000 reads were excluded, the remaining samples were subsampled to 10,000 reads, and most of the eight CND-RA samples met this threshold. The VDJtools CalcDiversityStats function was applied to data subsampled to 10,000 reads to calculate Shannon-Wiener, Simpson and clonality indices. Non-singleton TCRbeta clonotypes were hard-matched, with no mismatches allowed, against VDJdb to infer antigen specificity. Clusters with potentially shared antigen targets were formed by grouping CDR3 sequences that differed by one amino acid (Hamming distance 1). After groups were resampled to six samples, public clonotypes were tested for group enrichment with one-sided Fisher's exact tests, and this procedure was repeated ten times. Held by TCRdb, this immuneACCESS table contains in-frame sequences only and omits some clones. Under half of the omission traces to an unresolved V gene where checked; the cause of the rest is unknown. The V and J calls and the clone size are those of that table, but D and trimming were determined from the DNA. In this sample the table shows roughly 13,000 clones, around 83% of which occur a single time. The top ten hold 27% of the sample.

The entry originates in a study of CD8 T cells in seronegative destructive rheumatoid arthritis (dated by TCRdb to 2018 to 2020). About the investigation overall: At the time of sampling, seven of the eight CND-RA patients were on biological drugs. The study compared peripheral CD8+ TCRbeta repertoires from patients with CCP-negative destructive rheumatoid arthritis (CND-RA) against repertoires from newly diagnosed seropositive RA, seronegative RA and healthy controls. Rather than undergoing new sequencing, the seropositive RA, seronegative RA and healthy control comparison cohorts were drawn from an earlier published TCRbeta dataset.

A negative result on the clinical CCP2 antibody test was shown by CND-RA patients, and progression of joint destruction was observed despite active therapy. Every CND-RA patient showed typical joint destruction in the wrists and ankles and had failed conventional anti-rheumatic therapy. CND-RA patients were sampled not at diagnosis but after long disease histories, which in several cases spanned decades. Each patient provided about 47 millilitres of EDTA-anticoagulated peripheral blood. Peripheral blood mononuclear cells were isolated by Ficoll-Paque PLUS density gradient separation. Using AutoMACS magnetic bead positive selection, CD8+ cells were isolated from either fresh or cryopreserved PBMCs, and flow cytometry was used to check purity. Nucleospin Tissue or Tissue XS kits were used to extract genomic DNA, which was then quantified on a Qubit 2.0 fluorometer. What the research found in general, with its limitations: CND-RA repertoires showed more CMV-reactive and fewer influenza A-reactive CD8+ TCRbeta sequences than controls and other RA subtypes. Across the 120,000 or so clonotypes tested, no public clonotype enrichment was retained after Benjamini-Hochberg correction. The small size of the CND-RA cohort was acknowledged as a limitation of the study. Because no diagnostic samples were available, the TCR repertoire differences may partly reflect poor disease control over the years rather than being present at onset. A distinct set of enriched public clonotypes appeared to be present in CND-RA patients, and the authors interpreted this finding as support for a separate disease subset. With age adjusted for, CD8+ TCRbeta repertoires in CND-RA patients appeared less diverse and more clonal than repertoires in other RA subtypes.

The origin of this receptor is a woman aged 30 to 50 with seronegative destructive rheumatoid arthritis. Sequencing input: CD8+ T cells from blood.

CDR3 region: CASSYGIGTGNTEAFF. The nucleotide sequence is TGTGCCAGCAGTTACGGGATTGGGACAGGGAACACTGAAGCTTTCTTT. Rearrangement joined TRBV6-6 to TRBJ1-1; 8 bases in the junction line up with TRBD1. V is pruned by 2 bases and J by 1 base, leaving 6 bases of the junction without a gene match. From cysteine to phenylalanine, the CDR3 is 16 amino acids long. Here the CDR3 DNA is all that survives: 48 bases in frame from base 1. The germline V gene (reference sequence) specifies MNHNY as CDR1 and SVGAGI as CDR2.